Listed below are T cell receptor beta chains from one sample, sequenced in a study of post-analysis software for immune sequencing data. Using its own MiXCR run on the PCR reads, TCRdb lists one record per CDR3 protein. Here the sample spans 650,000 to 850,000 distinct CDR3 sequences, just over 45% being singletons. The sample was blood. Receptors originate from a girl between 10 and 17 years old with multiple sclerosis. Each CDR3 is given with its conserved first and last residue. A D gene is named only where the DNA matches it firmly. Expanded clones get a size class; other rows say once, few or many, or leave the size out.

D gene | J gene | clone size | V gene | CDR3 length | CDR3 protein | CDR3 DNA
. | TRBJ2-7 | . | TRBV7-8 | 15 | CASSLGAGGNYEQYF | TGTGCCAGCAGCTTAGGGGCAGGGGGGAACTACGAGCAGTACTTC
. | TRBJ2-1 | . | TRBV4-3 | 13 | CASSPNYSNEQFF | TGCGCCAGCAGCCCCAATTACTCCAATGAGCAGTTCTTC
TRBD1 | TRBJ2-4 | . | TRBV5-5 | 13 | CASSLHRDSGWYF | TGTGCCAGCAGCCTACACCGGGACAGCGGTTGGTACTTC
. | TRBJ2-7 | few | TRBV12-3/TRBV12-4 | 12 | CASRRETYEQYF | TGTGCCAGCAGACGGGAAACCTACGAGCAGTACTTC
TRBD1 | TRBJ1-5 | . | TRBV3-1 | 18 | CASSQGNRDRVANQPQHF | TGTGCCAGCAGCCAGGGGAACCGGGACAGGGTGGCCAATCAGCCCCAGCATTTT
TRBD2 | TRBJ2-3 | . | TRBV6-5 | 15 | CASSWGTSGTDTQYF | TGTGCCAGCAGTTGGGGGACTAGCGGAACAGATACGCAGTATTTT
TRBD1 | TRBJ2-1 | . | TRBV5-1 | 15 | CASSLWGQGRNEQFF | TGCGCCAGCAGCCTTTGGGGACAGGGACGTAATGAGCAGTTCTTC
. | TRBJ1-5 | . | TRBV5-6 | 15 | CASSRRGYSNQPQHF | TGTGCCAGCAGCCGCCGAGGGTATAGCAATCAGCCCCAGCATTTT
TRBD2 | TRBJ2-1 | . | TRBV2 | 14 | CASGGVSRVDEQFF | TGTGCCAGCGGGGGGGTCTCTAGGGTCGATGAGCAGTTCTTC
. | TRBJ1-1 | few | TRBV28 | 11 | CASSPRGSAFF | TGTGCCAGCAGCCCCCGAGGGTCCGCTTTCTTT
TRBD2 | TRBJ2-3 | . | TRBV29-1 | 13 | CSATILAPDTQYF | TGCAGCGCCACTATACTAGCGCCAGATACGCAGTATTTT
TRBD1 | TRBJ1-4 | . | TRBV10-3 | 13 | CAIRGQFNEKLFF | TGTGCCATCAGGGGACAGTTTAATGAAAAACTGTTTTTT
. | TRBJ2-3 | few | TRBV7-9 | 14 | CASRDRLSTDTQYF | TGTGCCAGCCGGGACCGCCTAAGCACAGATACGCAGTATTTT
. | TRBJ2-7 | . | TRBV6-6 | 16 | CASSPLAGDSYNEQYF | TGTGCCAGCAGCCCACTAGCAGGGGACTCCTACAATGAGCAGTACTTC
. | TRBJ1-6 | . | TRBV5-5 | 15 | CASTEDGSYNSPLHF | TGTGCCAGCACCGAGGATGGCTCCTATAATTCACCCCTCCACTTT
. | TRBJ2-5 | once | TRBV10-3 | 16 | CAISEGTGRGGNEQYF | TGTGCCATCAGTGAAGGTACGGGGCGCGGTGGCAATGAGCAGTACTTC
. | TRBJ1-5 | . | TRBV7-2 | 15 | CASSLGGVSNQPQHF | TGTGCCAGCAGCTTGGGAGGGGTAAGCAATCAGCCCCAGCATTTT
. | TRBJ1-2 | . | TRBV19 | 13 | CASSMTTSYGYTF | TGTGCCAGTAGTATGACGACAAGCTATGGCTACACCTTC
. | TRBJ1-2 | few | TRBV20-1 | 12 | CSADRGNRGYTF | TGCAGTGCCGACCGAGGGAACCGGGGCTACACCTTC
TRBD1 | TRBJ2-7 | . | TRBV7-8 | 16 | CASSFADRVSSYEQYF | TGTGCTAGCAGCTTCGCGGACAGGGTAAGCTCCTACGAGCAGTACTTC
TRBD2 | TRBJ2-1 | few | TRBV7-9 | 17 | CASSLGALAGTSNEQFF | TGTGCCAGCAGCTTAGGGGCCCTAGCGGGAACCAGCAATGAGCAGTTCTTC
. | TRBJ2-1 | few | TRBV20-1 | 13 | CSARVAGLDEQFF | TGCAGTGCTAGAGTGGCGGGGTTAGATGAGCAGTTCTTC
. | TRBJ2-7 | . | TRBV7-9 | 14 | CASSLLPDTYEQYF | TGTGCCAGCAGCTTACTCCCCGATACCTACGAGCAGTACTTC
. | TRBJ2-1 | few | TRBV7-3 | 13 | CASATSSYNEQFF | TGTGCCAGCGCCACGAGCTCCTACAATGAGCAGTTCTTC
TRBD1 | TRBJ2-5 | many | TRBV11-2 | 13 | CASSQDREETQYF | TGTGCCAGCAGCCAGGACAGGGAGGAGACCCAGTACTTC
TRBD1 | TRBJ1-4 | few | TRBV6-5 | 15 | CASSYSGQETEKLFF | TGTGCCAGCAGTTACTCGGGACAGGAAACTGAAAAACTGTTTTTT
TRBD2 | TRBJ2-1 | few | TRBV5-6 | 15 | CASTGLAVTYNEQFF | TGTGCCAGCACCGGACTAGCGGTCACCTACAATGAGCAGTTCTTC
. | TRBJ1-2 | few | TRBV7-2 | 14 | CASSKPGRLYGYTF | TGTGCCAGCAGCAAACCGGGACGGCTATATGGCTACACCTTC
. | TRBJ2-7 | once | TRBV20-1 | 15 | CSARRSRGDSYEQYF | TGCAGTGCTAGGAGGAGTAGGGGGGACTCCTACGAGCAGTACTTC
. | TRBJ2-3 | . | TRBV7-9 | 13 | CANAGTSTDTQYF | TGTGCCAATGCGGGGACTAGCACAGATACGCAGTATTTT
. | TRBJ1-5 | few | TRBV20-1 | 17 | CSASAPQTPLGDQPQHF | TGCAGTGCTAGTGCGCCCCAGACACCCCTTGGGGATCAGCCCCAGCATTTT
TRBD2 | TRBJ2-7 | . | TRBV7-8 | 15 | CASSLARGGIYEQYF | TGTGCCAGCAGCTTAGCCCGGGGGGGGATCTACGAGCAGTACTTC
TRBD1 | TRBJ1-5 | . | TRBV20-1 | 13 | CSAQDRANQPQHF | TGCAGTGCACAGGACAGGGCCAATCAGCCCCAGCATTTT
. | TRBJ1-1 | . | TRBV27 | 11 | CASSVQGEAFF | TGTGCCAGCAGTGTACAGGGTGAAGCTTTCTTT
. | TRBJ2-1 | . | TRBV6-6 | 13 | CASAAGWGNEQFF | TGTGCCAGCGCGGCTGGTTGGGGCAATGAGCAGTTCTTC
. | TRBJ1-2 | once | TRBV14 | 14 | CASSQVHRGYGYTF | TGTGCCAGCAGCCAAGTGCATCGGGGGTATGGCTACACCTTC
TRBD2 | TRBJ2-1 | few | TRBV20-1 | 14 | CSVYAGAPYNEQFF | TGCAGTGTATATGCGGGAGCACCTTACAATGAGCAGTTCTTC
TRBD1 | TRBJ2-7 | . | TRBV5-1 | 13 | CASSLYRGGEQYF | TGCGCCAGCAGCTTATACAGGGGTGGAGAGCAGTACTTC
. | TRBJ2-5 | few | TRBV6-1 | 13 | CASSAQPQETQYF | TGTGCCAGCAGTGCCCAGCCGCAAGAGACCCAGTACTTC
TRBD2 | TRBJ2-5 | few | TRBV6-5 | 16 | CASSYFGGGNQETQYF | TGTGCCAGCAGTTACTTCGGGGGAGGGAACCAAGAGACCCAGTACTTC
. | TRBJ2-5 | . | TRBV27 | 13 | CASSRPREETQYF | TGTGCCAGCAGTCGACCCAGGGAAGAGACCCAGTACTTC
. | TRBJ2-1 | . | TRBV10-3 | 14 | CAISVRESDNEQFF | TGTGCCATCAGTGTTCGGGAGAGCGACAATGAGCAGTTCTTC
. | TRBJ1-2 | . | TRBV10-3 | 13 | CAISEQAGRGYTF | TGTGCCATCAGTGAGCAGGCAGGGCGAGGCTACACCTTC
TRBD2 | TRBJ2-3 | . | TRBV20-1 | 18 | CSASLPSGGSLGTDTQYF | TGCAGTGCTAGTCTGCCTAGCGGGGGGTCGCTCGGCACAGATACGCAGTATTTT
. | TRBJ2-5 | few | TRBV7-2 | 14 | CASSFGGSQETQYF | TGTGCCAGCAGCTTTGGAGGATCTCAAGAGACCCAGTACTTC
. | TRBJ2-7 | . | TRBV11-3 | 15 | CASSLGSAGNGEQYF | TGTGCCAGCAGCTTAGGGTCGGCGGGGAATGGCGAGCAGTACTTC
TRBD1 | TRBJ1-2 | . | TRBV20-1 | 13 | CTAAGKGGGGYTF | TGCACCGCGGCAGGGAAAGGAGGGGGCGGCTACACCTTC
TRBD1 | TRBJ2-5 | few | TRBV20-1 | 16 | CSARTGTGGPQETQYF | TGCAGTGCTAGAACCGGGACAGGGGGCCCACAAGAGACCCAGTACTTC
. | TRBJ2-3 | . | TRBV29-1 | 14 | CSTATMGGTDTQYF | TGCTCGACCGCGACTATGGGGGGCACAGATACGCAGTATTTT
. | TRBJ2-3 | . | TRBV12-3/TRBV12-4 | 12 | CASTYRTDTQYF | TGTGCCAGCACCTATCGCACAGATACGCAGTATTTT
. | TRBJ1-5 | once | TRBV3-1 | 14 | CASSRQYHNQPQHF | TGTGCCAGCAGCCGGCAATACCACAATCAGCCCCAGCATTTT
TRBD1 | TRBJ2-7 | . | TRBV28 | 15 | CASSWKGQGGTEQYF | TGTGCCAGCAGTTGGAAGGGACAGGGGGGAACTGAGCAGTACTTC
TRBD1 | TRBJ2-1 | . | TRBV7-9 | 16 | CASSPGVGQGEDEQFF | TGTGCCAGCAGCCCTGGGGTTGGACAGGGTGAAGATGAGCAGTTCTTC
TRBD2 | TRBJ2-1 | . | TRBV29-1 | 14 | CSVVFLAGYNEQFF | TGCAGCGTTGTGTTTCTAGCGGGCTACAATGAGCAGTTCTTC